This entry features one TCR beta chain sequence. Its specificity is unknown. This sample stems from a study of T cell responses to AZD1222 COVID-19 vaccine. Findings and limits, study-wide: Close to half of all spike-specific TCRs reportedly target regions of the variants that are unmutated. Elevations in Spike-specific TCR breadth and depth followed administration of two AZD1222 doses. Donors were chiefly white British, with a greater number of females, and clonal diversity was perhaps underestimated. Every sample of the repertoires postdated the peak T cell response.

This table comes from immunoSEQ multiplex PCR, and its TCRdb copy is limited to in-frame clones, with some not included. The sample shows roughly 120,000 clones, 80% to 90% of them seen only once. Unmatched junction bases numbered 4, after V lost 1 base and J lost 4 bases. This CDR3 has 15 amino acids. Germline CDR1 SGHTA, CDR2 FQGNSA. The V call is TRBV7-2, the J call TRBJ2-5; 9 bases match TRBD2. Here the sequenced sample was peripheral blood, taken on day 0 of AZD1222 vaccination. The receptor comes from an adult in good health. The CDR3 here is CASSLDGTSTETQYF. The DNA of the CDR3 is TGTGCCAGCAGCTTAGACGGGACTAGCACAGAGACCCAGTACTTC. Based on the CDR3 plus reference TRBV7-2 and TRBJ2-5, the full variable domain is GAGVSQSPSNKVTEKGKDVELRCDPISGHTALYWYRQSLGQGLEFLIYFQGNSAPDKSGLPSDRFSAERTGGSVSTLTIQRTQQEDSAVYLCASSLDGTSTETQYFGPGTRLLVL.